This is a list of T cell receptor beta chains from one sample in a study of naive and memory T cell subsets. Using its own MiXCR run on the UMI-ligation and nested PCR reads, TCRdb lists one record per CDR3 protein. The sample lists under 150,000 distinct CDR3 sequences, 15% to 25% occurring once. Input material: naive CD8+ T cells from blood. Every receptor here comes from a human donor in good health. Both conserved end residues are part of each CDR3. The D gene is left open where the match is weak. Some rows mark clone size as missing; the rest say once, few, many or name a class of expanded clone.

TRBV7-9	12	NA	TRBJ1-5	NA	TGTGCCAGCACGACGGGGTACCAGCCCCAGCATTTT	CASTTGYQPQHF
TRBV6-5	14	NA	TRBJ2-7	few	TGTGCCAGCAGCATGGACCAGGGATTCTACGAGCAGTACTTC	CASSMDQGFYEQYF
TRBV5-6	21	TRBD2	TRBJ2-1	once	TGTGCCAGCAGCTTGGTCCATCTGAAAAGCGGGACTCTCCCCCCGTCCCATGAGCAGTTCTTC	CASSLVHLKSGTLPPSHEQFF
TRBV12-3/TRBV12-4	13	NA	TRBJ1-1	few	TGTGCCAGCAGTTTGATAGGGGACACTGAAGCTTTCTTT	CASSLIGDTEAFF
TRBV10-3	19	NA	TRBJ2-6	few	TGTGCCATCAGTGAGTCTCAAGCGGGCGGAGACTCTGGGGCCAACGTCCTGACTTTC	CAISESQAGGDSGANVLTF
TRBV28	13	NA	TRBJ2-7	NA	TGTGCCAGCAGTTGGCCGGTAACCTACGAGCAGTACTTC	CASSWPVTYEQYF
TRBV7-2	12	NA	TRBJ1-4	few	TGTGCCAGCAGCTTGGGCCTCGGAGCCCTGTTTTTT	CASSLGLGALFF
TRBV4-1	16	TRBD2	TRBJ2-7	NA	TGCGCCAGCAGCCAAGAAGGGGCAGGGACTACCTACGAGCAGTACTTC	CASSQEGAGTTYEQYF
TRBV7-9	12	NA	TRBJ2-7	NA	TGTGCCAGCAGCCAGAGAGATGGCGAGCAGTACTTC	CASSQRDGEQYF
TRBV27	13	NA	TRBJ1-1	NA	TGTGCCAGCAGGCAGACAGGGAACACTGAAGCTTTCTTT	CASRQTGNTEAFF
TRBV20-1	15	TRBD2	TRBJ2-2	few	TGCAGTGCTAGACAAGCGGGAGGGCCGTCCGGGGAGCTGTTTTTT	CSARQAGGPSGELFF
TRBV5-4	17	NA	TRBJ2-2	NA	TGTGCCAGCAGCCCGAGCTGGGGCAGGTCTGGGGAGCGGGAGCTGTTTTTT	CASSPSWGRSGERELFF
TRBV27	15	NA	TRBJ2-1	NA	TGTGCCAGCAGTTTAGAGGAAAGCCCGTACAATGAGCAGTTCTTC	CASSLEESPYNEQFF
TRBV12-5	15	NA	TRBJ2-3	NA	TGTGCTAGTGGTCTCAACCCGGGACTGATAGATACGCAGTATTTT	CASGLNPGLIDTQYF
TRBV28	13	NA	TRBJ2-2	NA	TGTGCCAGCGGTAGTCAGAACACCGGGGAGCTGTTTTTT	CASGSQNTGELFF
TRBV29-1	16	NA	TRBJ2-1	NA	TGCAGCGTTGAAGATGGCGGCAGGGGTCTAATGGATGAGCAGTTCTTC	CSVEDGGRGLMDEQFF
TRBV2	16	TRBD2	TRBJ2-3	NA	TGTGCCAGCAGTGATACAGCGGGAGGGTACACAGATACGCAGTATTTT	CASSDTAGGYTDTQYF
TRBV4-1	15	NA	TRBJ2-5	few	TGCGCCAGCAGCCAAGTGTCGGGGATGTCAGAGACCCAGTACTTC	CASSQVSGMSETQYF
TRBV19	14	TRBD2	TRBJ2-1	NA	TGTGCCAGTAGTCCGGGACTAGGTATCTATGAGCAGTTCTTC	CASSPGLGIYEQFF
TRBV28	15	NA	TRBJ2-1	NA	TGTGCCAGCAGTCTGAGCGTTAATGCTCTCGATGAGCAGTTCTTC	CASSLSVNALDEQFF
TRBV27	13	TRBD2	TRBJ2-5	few	TGTGCCAGCAGGCTAAGCGGGACTGAGACCCAGTACTTC	CASRLSGTETQYF
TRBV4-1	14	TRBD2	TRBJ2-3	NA	TGCGCCAGCAGCCAGGGCGGGAGTTATGATACGCAGTATTTT	CASSQGGSYDTQYF
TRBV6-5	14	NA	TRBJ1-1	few	TGTGCCAGCAGTTACGCGAGGGTTTACACTGAAGCTTTCTTT	CASSYARVYTEAFF
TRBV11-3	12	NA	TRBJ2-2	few	TGTGCCAGCAGCTTAATGGCCGGGGAGCTGTTTTTT	CASSLMAGELFF
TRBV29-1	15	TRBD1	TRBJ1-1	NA	TGCAGCGTTGAACAAGGACAGGGGGCGGGCACTGAAGCTTTCTTT	CSVEQGQGAGTEAFF
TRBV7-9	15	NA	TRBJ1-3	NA	TGTGCCAGCAGCTTAGTTGAGGAGCTTGGAAACACCATATATTTT	CASSLVEELGNTIYF
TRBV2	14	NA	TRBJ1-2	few	TGTGCCAGCAGTGAAATGCTGGCGGACGGGGGCTACACCTTC	CASSEMLADGGYTF
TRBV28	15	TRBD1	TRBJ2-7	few	TGTGCCAGCAGACCAATTAGACAGGGTCCCTACGAGCAGTACTTC	CASRPIRQGPYEQYF
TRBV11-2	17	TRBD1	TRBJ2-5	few	TGTGCCAGCAGCTTAGAACCGGGACAGACGTGGCAAGAGACCCAGTACTTC	CASSLEPGQTWQETQYF